This TCR beta chain was found in a study of identical twins. Study conclusions and caveats: Insertions were reduced in abundant cord blood beta clonotypes but not in memory repertoires. Invariant MAIT and iNKT cells are populations that could partly confound zero-insertion analyses.

Germline V gives CDR1 SGHAT, CDR2 FQDESV (reference sequence). This CDR3 is 19 amino acids long. V was clipped by 5 bases and J by 0 bases; unmatched bases: 11. TCRdb passed the 5' RACE reads through MiXCR, listing each CDR3 protein once. Of some 460,000 distinct CDR3 sequences in the sample, 13% to 15% were seen once. Points on this clonotype: Its antigen is unknown.

These records were also assigned to another study, of yellow fever vaccine responses in identical twins.

This chain joins TRBV11-1 and TRBJ2-6; TRBD2 agrees at 9 bases. The TCR originated in a woman in her late teens or twenties in good health. The source material was CD4+ T cells sorted from blood. CDR3: CASSTVLAGLHSGANVLTF. Here the CDR3 DNA reads TGTGCCAGCAGCACCGTACTAGCGGGCCTACACTCTGGGGCCAACGTCCTGACTTTC.